This is a list of T cell receptor beta chains from one sample in a study of cytomegalovirus exposure and HLA in healthy donors. TCRdb's table, derived via immunoSEQ multiplex PCR, lists solely in-frame clones and lacks some. The table records 150,000 to 200,000 clones, 79% of them present only once. Sequencing was carried out using PBMCs. All receptors come from a woman aged 25 to 45 in good health and CMV-seropositive. Both conserved end residues are part of each CDR3. A D gene is named only where the DNA matches it firmly. Clone size, where shown, is once, few, many, or a class for clones that have expanded.

j_gene: TRBJ2-4; abundance: few; d_gene: -; v_gene: TRBV6-1; CDR3aa: CASSEQDIQYF; CDR3nt: TGTGCCAGCAGTGAACAGGACATTCAGTACTTC
j_gene: TRBJ1-1; abundance: -; d_gene: TRBD1; v_gene: TRBV29-1; CDR3aa: CSALTGGGGAFF; CDR3nt: TGCAGCGCCTTGACAGGGGGAGGTGGAGCTTTCTTT
j_gene: TRBJ2-1; abundance: -; d_gene: -; v_gene: TRBV30; CDR3aa: CAWSVQDEQFF; CDR3nt: TGTGCTTGGAGTGTACAGGATGAGCAGTTCTTC
j_gene: TRBJ2-7; abundance: -; d_gene: TRBD1; v_gene: TRBV6-6; CDR3aa: CASSYHPGQGYEQYF; CDR3nt: TGTGCCAGCAGTTACCATCCGGGACAGGGCTACGAGCAGTACTTC
j_gene: TRBJ1-4; abundance: once; d_gene: -; v_gene: TRBV7-9; CDR3aa: CASRPLTAPSEEKLFF; CDR3nt: TGTGCCAGCAGACCGCTGACAGCCCCAAGTGAGGAAAAACTGTTTTTT
j_gene: TRBJ1-5; abundance: -; d_gene: -; v_gene: TRBV4-3; CDR3aa: CASSQDYPGDNQPQHF; CDR3nt: TGCGCCAGCAGCCAAGATTACCCCGGTGACAATCAGCCCCAGCATTTT
j_gene: TRBJ2-7; abundance: once; d_gene: -; v_gene: TRBV6-6; CDR3aa: CASSPQGEQYF; CDR3nt: TGTGCCAGCAGCCCCCAGGGGGAGCAGTACTTC
j_gene: TRBJ1-2; abundance: -; d_gene: -; v_gene: TRBV6-5; CDR3aa: CASSHFGTKGYGYTF; CDR3nt: TGTGCCAGCAGCCATTTCGGGACAAAAGGTTATGGCTACACCTTC
j_gene: TRBJ2-1; abundance: -; d_gene: TRBD2; v_gene: TRBV15; CDR3aa: CATRATSVRNEQFF; CDR3nt: TGTGCCACCAGGGCTACTAGCGTTCGGAATGAGCAGTTCTTC
j_gene: TRBJ2-1; abundance: -; d_gene: -; v_gene: TRBV19; CDR3aa: CATSGVVYNEQFF; CDR3nt: TGTGCCACCTCAGGGGTGGTATACAATGAGCAGTTCTTC
j_gene: TRBJ2-2; abundance: -; d_gene: -; v_gene: TRBV6-5; CDR3aa: CASSFGVNTGELFF; CDR3nt: TGTGCCAGCAGTTTCGGGGTGAACACCGGGGAGCTGTTTTTT
j_gene: TRBJ2-3; abundance: few; d_gene: -; v_gene: TRBV6-6; CDR3aa: CASSPTEDTQYF; CDR3nt: TGTGCCAGCAGCCCCACTGAGGATACGCAGTATTTT
j_gene: TRBJ2-1; abundance: -; d_gene: TRBD2; v_gene: TRBV7-6; CDR3aa: CASSSSGTSTVEQFF; CDR3nt: TGTGCCAGCAGCTCTTCCGGGACTAGTACGGTTGAGCAGTTCTTC
j_gene: TRBJ1-1; abundance: -; d_gene: TRBD1; v_gene: TRBV6-5; CDR3aa: CASSYSTGANTEAFF; CDR3nt: TGTGCCAGCAGTTACTCGACAGGGGCTAACACTGAAGCTTTCTTT
j_gene: TRBJ1-2; abundance: few; d_gene: -; v_gene: TRBV7-8; CDR3aa: CASSLSRQINYGYTF; CDR3nt: TGTGCCAGCAGCTTATCAAGACAGATTAACTATGGCTACACCTTC
j_gene: TRBJ1-5; abundance: few; d_gene: -; v_gene: TRBV9; CDR3aa: CASSSATGPQHF; CDR3nt: TGTGCCAGCAGCTCAGCGACAGGGCCCCAGCATTTT
j_gene: TRBJ2-3; abundance: few; d_gene: TRBD2; v_gene: TRBV4-3; CDR3aa: CASSQGAGGRDTQYF; CDR3nt: TGCGCCAGCAGCCAAGGAGCGGGGGGACGGGATACGCAGTATTTT
j_gene: TRBJ2-3; abundance: -; d_gene: -; v_gene: TRBV6-5; CDR3aa: CASSYSILDPFLQYF; CDR3nt: TGTGCCAGCAGTTACTCGATATTAGATCCATTCCTGCAGTATTTT
j_gene: TRBJ1-6; abundance: few; d_gene: -; v_gene: TRBV7-8; CDR3aa: CASSRRFRDFNSPLHF; CDR3nt: TGTGCCAGCAGCCGGAGGTTCCGGGACTTCAATTCACCCCTCCACTTT
j_gene: TRBJ2-1; abundance: -; d_gene: -; v_gene: TRBV6-5; CDR3aa: CASSLRSPASSEQFF; CDR3nt: TGTGCCAGCAGTCTTCGGAGCCCGGCGTCGAGTGAGCAGTTCTTC
j_gene: TRBJ2-3; abundance: -; d_gene: TRBD2; v_gene: TRBV9; CDR3aa: CASSVGELADLSSTDTQYF; CDR3nt: TGTGCCAGCAGCGTAGGCGAACTAGCGGACCTCTCTAGCACAGATACGCAGTATTTT
j_gene: TRBJ2-5; abundance: -; d_gene: TRBD2; v_gene: TRBV6-5; CDR3aa: CASSLGLGLGETQYF; CDR3nt: TGTGCCAGCAGCTTAGGACTAGGTTTAGGAGAGACCCAGTACTTC
j_gene: TRBJ2-1; abundance: few; d_gene: TRBD2; v_gene: TRBV15; CDR3aa: CATSRDKKLASHNEQFF; CDR3nt: TGTGCCACCAGCAGAGATAAAAAACTAGCGAGTCACAATGAGCAGTTCTTC
j_gene: TRBJ2-7; abundance: -; d_gene: -; v_gene: TRBV9; CDR3aa: CASSSTGQTSYEQYF; CDR3nt: TGTGCCAGCAGTTCCACGGGACAAACCTCCTACGAGCAGTACTTC
j_gene: TRBJ2-3; abundance: -; d_gene: -; v_gene: TRBV29-1; CDR3aa: CSVSGLASRTDTQYF; CDR3nt: TGCAGCGTCTCCGGGCTGGCTAGCCGCACAGATACGCAGTATTTT
j_gene: TRBJ2-7; abundance: few; d_gene: -; v_gene: TRBV19; CDR3aa: CASSITSRSSYEQYF; CDR3nt: TGTGCCAGTAGTATTACTAGCCGAAGCTCCTACGAGCAGTACTTC
j_gene: TRBJ2-5; abundance: -; d_gene: -; v_gene: TRBV7-7; CDR3aa: CASSSRQGGTQYF; CDR3nt: TGTGCCAGCAGCTCTAGACAGGGAGGGACCCAGTACTTC
j_gene: TRBJ1-3; abundance: -; d_gene: TRBD1; v_gene: TRBV4-1; CDR3aa: CASSLVYKVDRAGNTIYF; CDR3nt: TGCGCCAGCAGCCTAGTATACAAGGTGGACAGGGCTGGAAACACCATATATTTT
j_gene: TRBJ2-2; abundance: -; d_gene: TRBD1; v_gene: TRBV9; CDR3aa: CASSPTGYNTGELFF; CDR3nt: TGTGCCAGCAGCCCGACAGGGTATAACACCGGGGAGCTGTTTTTT
j_gene: TRBJ2-3; abundance: -; d_gene: TRBD2; v_gene: TRBV7-6; CDR3aa: CASSSGLAGYTDTQYF; CDR3nt: TGTGCCAGCAGCTCCGGACTAGCGGGTTACACAGATACGCAGTATTTT
j_gene: TRBJ2-3; abundance: -; d_gene: -; v_gene: TRBV19; CDR3aa: CASSIGSSGTDTQYF; CDR3nt: TGTGCCAGTAGTATAGGGTCTAGCGGCACAGATACGCAGTATTTT
j_gene: TRBJ2-7; abundance: -; d_gene: TRBD1; v_gene: TRBV7-9; CDR3aa: CASSLARQGRNEQYF; CDR3nt: TGTGCCAGCAGCTTAGCCAGACAGGGCAGAAACGAGCAGTACTTC
j_gene: TRBJ1-1; abundance: -; d_gene: TRBD1; v_gene: TRBV30; CDR3aa: CAWSDRGTEAFF; CDR3nt: TGTGCCTGGAGTGACAGGGGTACTGAAGCTTTCTTT
j_gene: TRBJ2-6; abundance: -; d_gene: -; v_gene: TRBV5-4; CDR3aa: CASSSQNLLRSGANVLTF; CDR3nt: TGTGCCAGCAGTTCACAGAATTTACTCCGCTCTGGGGCCAACGTCCTGACTTTC
j_gene: TRBJ2-3; abundance: -; d_gene: -; v_gene: TRBV10-3; CDR3aa: CAIRQRSTDTQYF; CDR3nt: TGTGCCATCCGACAACGTAGCACAGATACGCAGTATTTT
j_gene: TRBJ1-1; abundance: few; d_gene: -; v_gene: TRBV27; CDR3aa: CASSVQGADTEAFF; CDR3nt: TGTGCCAGCAGCGTACAGGGTGCGGATACTGAAGCTTTCTTT